This entry concerns a single TCR beta chain. The sample comes from a study of T cell responses to AZD1222 COVID-19 vaccine. J lost 8 bases, V lost 0 bases, and 8 bases had no gene match. The CDR3 length is 16 residues. Germline CDR1 reads WNHNN; CDR2 reads SYGVQD (reference sequence). Assay: immunoSEQ multiplex PCR; the TCRdb copy retains only in-frame clones and omits some. The sample yields some 80,000 clones, 90% seen once. This clonotype originated in an adult in good health. The J gene is TRBJ2-1, the V gene TRBV10-1; 9 bases map to TRBD1. The sequencing here drew on peripheral blood, taken on day 0 of AZD1222 vaccination. In DNA, the CDR3 is TGCGCCAGCAGTGAGTCGAGCGGACAGGGGATCTATGAGCAGTTCTTC. Translation gives CASSESSGQGIYEQFF.